This T cell receptor beta chain appears in the sequencing data of a study of blood T cell repertoires in COVID-19. Study summary: COVID-19 samples from acute and convalescent phases originated in the United States, Italy and Spain. The cDNA or gDNA used as material had been derived from T cells, B-cell-depleted T cells, or PBMCs.

Sequencing was performed with immunoSEQ multiplex PCR; in TCRdb, only in-frame clones are kept and a portion is missing. The sample holds 170,000 or so clones, about 83% seen once. Germline assignment: CDR1 LGHDT and CDR2 YNNKEL (reference sequence). V shed 1 base, J shed 5 bases, and the junction held 5 bases outside the gene matches. The CDR3 totals 16 residues. Sequenced material: peripheral blood. The V and J genes are TRBV3-1 (or the pseudogene TRBV3-2) and TRBJ1-5; 10 positions agree with TRBD1. The clonotype comes from a woman aged 70 to 79 with COVID-19, enrolled during active disease. CDR3 sequence (DNA): TGTGCCAGCAGCCAAGGGGGGGGACAGGGGCATCAGCCCCAGCATTTT. Residues: CASSQGGGQGHQPQHF.